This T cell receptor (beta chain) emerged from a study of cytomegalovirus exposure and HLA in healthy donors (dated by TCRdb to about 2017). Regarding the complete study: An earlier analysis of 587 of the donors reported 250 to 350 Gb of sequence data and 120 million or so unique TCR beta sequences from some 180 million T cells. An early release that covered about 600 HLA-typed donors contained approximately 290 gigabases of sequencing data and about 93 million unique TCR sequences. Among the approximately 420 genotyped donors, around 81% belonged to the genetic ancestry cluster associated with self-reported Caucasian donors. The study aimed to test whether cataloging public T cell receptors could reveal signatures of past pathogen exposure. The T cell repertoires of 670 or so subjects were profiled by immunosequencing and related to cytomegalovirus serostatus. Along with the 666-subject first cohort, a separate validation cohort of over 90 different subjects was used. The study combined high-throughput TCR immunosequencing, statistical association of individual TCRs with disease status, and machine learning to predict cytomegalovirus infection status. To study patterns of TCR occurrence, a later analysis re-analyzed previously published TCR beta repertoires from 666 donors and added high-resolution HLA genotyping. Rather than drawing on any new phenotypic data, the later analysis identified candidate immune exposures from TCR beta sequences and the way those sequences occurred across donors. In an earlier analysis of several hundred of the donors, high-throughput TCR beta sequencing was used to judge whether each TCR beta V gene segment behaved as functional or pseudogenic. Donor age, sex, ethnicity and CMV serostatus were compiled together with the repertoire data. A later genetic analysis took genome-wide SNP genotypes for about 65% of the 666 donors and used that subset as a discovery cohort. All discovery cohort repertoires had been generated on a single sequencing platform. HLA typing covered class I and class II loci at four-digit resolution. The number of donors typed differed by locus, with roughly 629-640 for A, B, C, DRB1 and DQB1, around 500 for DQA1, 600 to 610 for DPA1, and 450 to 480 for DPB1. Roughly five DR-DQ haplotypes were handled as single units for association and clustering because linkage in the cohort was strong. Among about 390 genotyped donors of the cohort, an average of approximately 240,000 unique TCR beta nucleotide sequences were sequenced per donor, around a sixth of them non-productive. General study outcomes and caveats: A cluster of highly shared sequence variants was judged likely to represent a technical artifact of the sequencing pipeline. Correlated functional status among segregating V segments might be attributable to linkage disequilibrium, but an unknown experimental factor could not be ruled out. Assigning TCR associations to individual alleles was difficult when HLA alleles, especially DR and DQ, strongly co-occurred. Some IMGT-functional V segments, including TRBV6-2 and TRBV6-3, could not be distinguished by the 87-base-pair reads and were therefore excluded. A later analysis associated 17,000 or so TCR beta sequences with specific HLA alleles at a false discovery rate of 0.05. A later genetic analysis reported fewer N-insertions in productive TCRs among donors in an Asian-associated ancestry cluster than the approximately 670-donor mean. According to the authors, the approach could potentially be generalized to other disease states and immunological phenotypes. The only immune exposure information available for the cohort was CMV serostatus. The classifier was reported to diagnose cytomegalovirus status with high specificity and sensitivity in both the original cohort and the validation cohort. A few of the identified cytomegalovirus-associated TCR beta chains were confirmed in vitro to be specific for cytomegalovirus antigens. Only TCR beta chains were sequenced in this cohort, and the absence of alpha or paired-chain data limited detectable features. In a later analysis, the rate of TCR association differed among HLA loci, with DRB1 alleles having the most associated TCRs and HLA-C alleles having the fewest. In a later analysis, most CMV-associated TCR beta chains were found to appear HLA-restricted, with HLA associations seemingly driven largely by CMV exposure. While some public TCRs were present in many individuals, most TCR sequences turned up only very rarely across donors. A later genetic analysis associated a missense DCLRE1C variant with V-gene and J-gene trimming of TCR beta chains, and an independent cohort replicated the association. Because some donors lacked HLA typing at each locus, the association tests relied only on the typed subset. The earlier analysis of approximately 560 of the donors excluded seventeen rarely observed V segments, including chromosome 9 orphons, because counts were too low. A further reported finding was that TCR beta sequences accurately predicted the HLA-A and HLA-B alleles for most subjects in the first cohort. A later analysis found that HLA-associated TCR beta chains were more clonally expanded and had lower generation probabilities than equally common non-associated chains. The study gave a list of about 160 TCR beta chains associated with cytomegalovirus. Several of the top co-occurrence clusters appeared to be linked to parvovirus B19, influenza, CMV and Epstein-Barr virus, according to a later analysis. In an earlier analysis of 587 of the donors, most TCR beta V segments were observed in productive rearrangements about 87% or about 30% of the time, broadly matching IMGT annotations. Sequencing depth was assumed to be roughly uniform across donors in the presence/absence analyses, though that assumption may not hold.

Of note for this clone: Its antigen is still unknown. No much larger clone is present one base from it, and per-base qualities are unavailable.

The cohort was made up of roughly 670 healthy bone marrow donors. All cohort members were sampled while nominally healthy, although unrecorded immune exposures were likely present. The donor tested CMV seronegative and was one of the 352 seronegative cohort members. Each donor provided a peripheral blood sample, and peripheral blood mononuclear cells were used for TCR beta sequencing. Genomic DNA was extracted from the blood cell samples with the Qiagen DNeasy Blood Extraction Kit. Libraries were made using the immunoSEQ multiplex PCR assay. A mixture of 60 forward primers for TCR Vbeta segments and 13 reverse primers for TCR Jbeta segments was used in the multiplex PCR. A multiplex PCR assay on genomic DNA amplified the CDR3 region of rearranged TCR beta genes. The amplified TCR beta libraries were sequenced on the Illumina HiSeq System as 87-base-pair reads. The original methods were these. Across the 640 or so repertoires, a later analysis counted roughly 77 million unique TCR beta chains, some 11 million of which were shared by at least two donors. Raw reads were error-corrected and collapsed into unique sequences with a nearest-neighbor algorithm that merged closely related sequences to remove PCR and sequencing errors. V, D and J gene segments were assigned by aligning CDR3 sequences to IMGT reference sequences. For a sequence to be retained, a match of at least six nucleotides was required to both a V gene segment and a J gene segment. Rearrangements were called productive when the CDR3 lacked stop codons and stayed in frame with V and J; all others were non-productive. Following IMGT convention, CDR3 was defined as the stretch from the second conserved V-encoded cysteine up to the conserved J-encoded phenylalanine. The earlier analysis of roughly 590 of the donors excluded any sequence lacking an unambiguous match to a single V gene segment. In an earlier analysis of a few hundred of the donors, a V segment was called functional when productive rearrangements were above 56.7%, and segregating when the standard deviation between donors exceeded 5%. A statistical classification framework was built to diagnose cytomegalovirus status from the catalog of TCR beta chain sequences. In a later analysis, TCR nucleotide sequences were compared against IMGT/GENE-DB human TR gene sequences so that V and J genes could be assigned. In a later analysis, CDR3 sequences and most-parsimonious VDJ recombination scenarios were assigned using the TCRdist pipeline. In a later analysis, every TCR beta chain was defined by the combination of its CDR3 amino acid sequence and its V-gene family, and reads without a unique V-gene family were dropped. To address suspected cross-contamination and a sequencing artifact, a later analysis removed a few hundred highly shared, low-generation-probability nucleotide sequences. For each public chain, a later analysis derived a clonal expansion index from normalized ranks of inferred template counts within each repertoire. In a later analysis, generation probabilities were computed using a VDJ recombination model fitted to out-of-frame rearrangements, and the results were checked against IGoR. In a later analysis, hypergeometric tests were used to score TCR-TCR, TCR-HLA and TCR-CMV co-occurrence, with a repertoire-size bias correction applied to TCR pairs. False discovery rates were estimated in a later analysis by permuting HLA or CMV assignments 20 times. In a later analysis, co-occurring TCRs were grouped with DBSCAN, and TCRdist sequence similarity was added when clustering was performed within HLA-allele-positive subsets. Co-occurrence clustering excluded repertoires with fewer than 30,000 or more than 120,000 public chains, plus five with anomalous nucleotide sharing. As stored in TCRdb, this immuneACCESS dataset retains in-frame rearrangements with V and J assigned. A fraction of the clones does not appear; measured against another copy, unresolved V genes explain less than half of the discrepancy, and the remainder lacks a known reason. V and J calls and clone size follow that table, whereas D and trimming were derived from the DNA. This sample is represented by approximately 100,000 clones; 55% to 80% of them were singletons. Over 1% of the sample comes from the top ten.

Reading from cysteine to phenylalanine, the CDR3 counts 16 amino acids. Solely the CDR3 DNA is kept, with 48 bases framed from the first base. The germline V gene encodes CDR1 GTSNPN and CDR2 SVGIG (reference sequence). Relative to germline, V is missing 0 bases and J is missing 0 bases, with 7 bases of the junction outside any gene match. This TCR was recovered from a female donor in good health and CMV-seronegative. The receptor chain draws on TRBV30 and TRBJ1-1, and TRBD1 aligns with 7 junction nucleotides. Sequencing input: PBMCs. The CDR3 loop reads CAWSVRPGGMNTEAFF. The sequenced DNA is TGTGCCTGGAGTGTACGGCCAGGGGGGATGAACACTGAAGCTTTCTTT. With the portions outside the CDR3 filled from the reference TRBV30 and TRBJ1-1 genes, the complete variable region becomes SQTIHQWPATLVQPVGSPLSLECTVEGTSNPNLYWYRQAAGRGLQLLFYSVGIGQISSEVPQNLSASRPQDRQFILSSKKLLLSDSGFYLCAWSVRPGGMNTEAFFGQGTRLTVV.